This T cell receptor (beta chain) was identified during a study of blood T cell repertoires in COVID-19 (dated by TCRdb to 2018 to 2021). Regarding the research as a whole: Collaborator samples came from the United States, Italy and Spain and covered acute and convalescent phases of COVID-19. Nearly every sample came with metadata listing a de-identified subject ID, COVID-19 status, age in years and sex. Deeply sampled blood TCRbeta repertoires from subjects exposed to, actively infected with, or recovered from COVID-19 were included in the dataset. The material from the prospective study consisted of cDNA or gDNA derived from T cells, B-cell-depleted T cells, or PBMCs. Samples came from the ongoing ImmuneRACE study (first 160 participants) plus 1,254 subjects from 6 global collaborators. The repertoires were released in a freely available public database intended as a resource for research on the immune response to SARS-CoV-2. Where available, HLA class I and class II types were obtained from metadata supplied by the sample provider rather than from assay-based typing. Broad study findings and their caveats: How much clinical and demographic metadata was included differed by source and by participant, and the metadata was provided uncurated.

Germline trimming amounts to 7 bases on V and 6 bases on J, with 10 as the count of junction bases outside the gene matches. Taken from the germline V gene, the CDR1 and CDR2 loops are MDHEN and SYDVKM. The CDR3, cysteine through phenylalanine, is 15 amino acids long. Here the CDR3 DNA is all that survives: 45 bases in frame from base 1. Enrolling through a virtual design, the prospective study's participants ranged in age from roughly 18 to 95 years and lived across some 22 United States geographic areas. Cohort assignment in the prospective study relied on participant-reported clinical history from a screening survey and a study questionnaire. Recovered participants in ImmuneRACE Cohort 3 were defined as having two consecutive negative NP/OP PCR tests, clearance from a healthcare professional, or resolution of symptoms. In the prospective study, mobile phlebotomists collected whole blood, serum and a nasopharyngeal or oropharyngeal swab from each participant. Prospective study participants could optionally give additional blood draws and questionnaires over an approximately two-month period. Blood samples from the prospective study were shipped frozen or at room temperature prior to DNA extraction.

TCRbeta CDR3 regions were amplified from genomic DNA by means of the immunoSEQ Assay, a bias-controlled multiplex PCR. The authors' analysis ran thus. The number of nucleated cells in each sample was estimated by amplification of reference gene primers within the assay. To quantify the absolute abundance of each unique TCRbeta CDR3 rearrangement, sequence reads were collapsed and filtered. For each sample, productive Simpson clonality was calculated by taking the square root of Simpson's diversity index across productive rearrangements. In its TCRdb copy, this immuneACCESS table keeps in-frame sequences only and misses some clones. Where compared with another copy, unresolved V genes explain less than half of these, and the others have no known cause. V and J calls and clone size are as listed in that table; D and trimming were resolved from the DNA. Present in this sample are over 200,000 clones, roughly 79% of which were seen just once. The ten largest clones add up to around 16% of the sample.

A note on this clone: Its recognized antigen is unknown. The sample holds no much larger clone one base away, and base qualities are not on file.

Material for sequencing was PBMCs or T cells enriched from blood (not recorded which). The V and J segments used are TRBV28 and TRBJ2-2, with 8 bases in between that match TRBD2. The receptor was derived from a man aged 35 to 55 who had recovered from COVID-19. The CDR3 region reads CASTLPGGFSGELFF. The nucleotides read TGTGCCAGCACCCTTCCGGGGGGGTTTTCCGGGGAGCTGTTTTTT.